This entry concerns a single TCR beta chain. This specimen comes from a study of blood T cell repertoires in COVID-19. On the study more broadly: T cells, B-cell-depleted T cells, or PBMCs supplied cDNA or gDNA.

In germline, CDR1 is SEHNR, CDR2 FQNEAQ (reference sequence). The V gene end was trimmed by 4 bases and the J gene end by 5 bases; junction bases not matched to a gene: 11. This CDR3 has 15 residues. The assay was immunoSEQ multiplex PCR, and TCRdb's table has in-frame clones only and misses some. The table lists about 200,000 clones, about 85% of them singletons. This study enrolled people aged roughly 18 to 89 from about two dozen US geographic areas. Categorization into cohorts depended on clinical history that participants reported. Two negative PCRs, clearance, or symptom resolution had been documented for recovered Cohort 3 donors.

The chain has TRBV7-9 and TRBJ2-7; TRBD1 matches 7 bases. The sequenced sample consisted of PBMCs or T cells enriched from blood (not recorded which). The receptor was derived from a middle-aged man who had recovered from COVID-19. The CDR3 loop is CASSSETGISHEQYF. The CDR3 coding sequence is TGTGCCAGCAGCTCCGAGACAGGGATAAGCCACGAGCAGTACTTC. Complete variable domain (other parts from reference TRBV7-9 and TRBJ2-7): DTGVSQNPRHKITKRGQNVTFRCDPISEHNRLYWYRQTLGQGPEFLTYFQNEAQLEKSRLLSDRFSAERPKGSFSTLEIQRTEQGDSAMYLCASSSETGISHEQYFGPGTRLTVT.